This TCR beta chain comes out of a study of blood T cell repertoires in COVID-19. This clone was recorded at least ten times. The repertoire was sequenced with immunoSEQ multiplex PCR; TCRdb's copy has only in-frame clones and lacks some. The sample records approximately 260,000 clones, about 88% being singletons. The trim removed 5 bases at V and 0 bases at J, leaving 5 bases unmatched. The CDR3 runs to 17 residues. CDR1 and CDR2 from the germline V gene are SGHTA and FQGNSA. Material: peripheral blood. The chain links TRBV7-2 to TRBJ1-6, with 9 bases aligning to TRBD1. The clonotype was recovered from a man aged 18 to 35 with active or convalescent COVID-19. In DNA, the CDR3 is TGTGCCAGCAGCCCCGGGACAGGGAGCTCCTATAATTCACCCCTCCACTTT. This translates into CASSPGTGSSYNSPLHF.